Here is one T cell receptor (beta chain) with its context. This entry belongs to a study of T cell changes during pregnancy in multiple sclerosis. CDR3 length: 14 amino acids. CDR1 is WNHNN, CDR2 SYGVQD, per germline (reference sequence). V lost 4 bases to trimming and J lost 3 bases; unmatched junction nucleotides: 5. Profiled with immunoSEQ multiplex PCR; TCRdb holds only in-frame clones, not every one. Of over 80,000 clones listed, about nine tenths are singletons. The TCR was taken from a female donor in good health, enrolled as a control in a pregnancy study. This chain joins TRBV10-1 and TRBJ2-7; 8 bases align to TRBD2. The source was peripheral blood, collected in the second trimester of pregnancy. Here the CDR3 reads CASSGAGGSYEQYF. CDR3 DNA sequence: TGCGCCAGCAGTGGGGCGGGAGGTAGCTACGAGCAGTACTTC.